What follows are 27 T cell receptor beta chains derived from one specimen sequenced in a study of blood T cell repertoires in COVID-19. Sequencing used immunoSEQ multiplex PCR; TCRdb keeps in-frame clones, though not all of them. The sample contains hundreds of thousands of clones, about nine tenths of which appear only once. The sample was peripheral blood. Receptor source: a young woman with active or convalescent COVID-19.

V usage is TRBV7-7 and J usage is TRBJ2-2; 8 positions match TRBD2. V trimming: 5 bases; J trimming: 6 bases; junction bases outside the gene matches: 8. CDR1 is SSHAT and CDR2 is FNYEAQ in the germline V gene (reference sequence). CDR3 length: 15 amino acids. The CDR3 sequence is CASSPRAGGSGELFF. The CDR3 DNA follows: TGTGCCAGCAGCCCTCGGGCGGGGGGATCCGGGGAGCTGTTTTTT.

This rearrangement joins TRBV6-1 to TRBJ2-5, with D tentatively TRBD2 (7 bases). The CDR3 contains 16 residues. The ends were cut back, 1 base at V and 4 bases at J, with 16 bases in the middle. In germline, CDR1 is MNHNS, CDR2 SASEGT. The CDR3 bases are TGTGCCAGCAGTGAAGTCCGGGGGGCGGTTGGAGAGACCCAGTACTTC. Protein: CASSEVRGAVGETQYF.

V is TRBV4-2 and J is TRBJ1-5, with unresolved D. Trimming removed 0 bases from V and 9 bases from J, with 15 bases in between. Per the germline V gene, CDR1 is LGHNA and CDR2 is YNFKEQ. This CDR3 region has 15 residues. The CDR3 loop reads CASSQDGEGIGPQHF. As DNA, the CDR3 is TGTGCCAGCAGCCAAGACGGGGAGGGCATTGGGCCCCAGCATTTT.

The chain uses TRBV5-6 and TRBJ2-1, with a weak D call TRBD2 (5 bases). Germline lookup yields CDR1 SGHDT and CDR2 YYEEEE. The length of the CDR3 is 16 residues. Between the trimmed V and J ends, which lost 0 bases and 9 bases, there was a span of 19 bases. For the CDR3, the DNA is TGTGCCAGCAGCTTGGATCCGGGGTCTGGAGACGGTGAGCAGTTCTTC. Protein: CASSLDPGSGDGEQFF.

This sequence joins TRBV11-1 and TRBJ2-3, with TRBD2 matching 7 bases. Germline assignment: CDR1 SGHAT and CDR2 FQDESV (reference sequence). Losses at the gene ends were 5 bases for V and 2 bases for J; bases not matched to a gene: 4. The CDR3 covers 14 residues. Here the CDR3 reads CASSRAGVTDTQYF. In DNA form, the CDR3 reads TGTGCCAGCAGCCGGGCGGGAGTCACAGATACGCAGTATTTT.

The chain joins TRBV25-1 to TRBJ2-7, with TRBD2 matching 13 bases. The ends lost 10 bases at V and 3 bases at J; junction bases unmatched: 12. The CDR3 is 16 residues long. From germline, CDR1 is MGHDK and CDR2 SYGVNS. The CDR3 sequence is CATYGRTSGSVYEQYF. The CDR3 bases are TGTGCCACCTACGGCAGGACTAGCGGGAGTGTCTACGAGCAGTACTTC.

This chain links TRBV5-1 with TRBJ1-2; possibly TRBD1 for D (5 bases). V was cut by 6 bases and J by 4 bases, with 13 bases left in between. Germline-derived CDR1 and CDR2 are SGHRS and YFSETQ. The CDR3 covers 13 residues. CDR3 sequence: CASTEGLGYGYTF. For the CDR3, the DNA is TGCGCCAGCACGGAGGGGTTGGGCTATGGCTACACCTTC.

This chain joins TRBV5-1 and TRBJ1-6, with 7 bases lining up with TRBD1. Germline CDR1 is SGHRS and CDR2 is YFSETQ. There are 15 residues in the CDR3. Losses at the gene ends were 5 bases for V and 5 bases for J; bases not matched to a gene: 7. CDR3 nucleotide sequence: TGCGCCAGCAGACTAATTACAGGGGATAATTCACCCCTCCACTTT. Amino acid sequence: CASRLITGDNSPLHF.

CDR3 DNA: TGTGCCAGCAGCGTTCGCGAACTTATACTAGCCAAAAACATTCAGTACTTC. The encoded protein is CASSVRELILAKNIQYF. The chain links TRBV9 to TRBJ2-4, with no clear D. The V and J ends lost 2 bases and 0 bases respectively, with 15 bases between them. There are 17 residues in the CDR3. Germline-derived CDR1 and CDR2 are SGDLS and YYNGEE.

This chain joins TRBV18 and TRBJ1-6; 8 nucleotides agree with TRBD1. The CDR3 contains 16 residues. The junction had 3 bases not matched to a gene; V was cut back by 0 bases and J by 5 bases. Germline CDR1 KGHSH, CDR2 LQKENI. DNA for the CDR3: TGTGCCAGCTCACCACCAGGACAGGGCGATAATTCACCCCTCCACTTT. Its protein is CASSPPGQGDNSPLHF.

This chain joins TRBV2 and TRBJ1-2; possible D gene TRBD1, 5 bases. The CDR3 is 14 amino acids. From germline, CDR1 is SNHLY and CDR2 FYNNEI. V was pared by 2 bases and J by 0 bases, with 7 bases between. This CDR3 reads CASSESTANYGYTF. CDR3 bases: TGTGCCAGCAGTGAATCGACAGCTAACTATGGCTACACCTTC.

The genes are TRBV29-1 and TRBJ1-2; TRBD1 matches at 7 bases. Germline V lookup: CDR1 SQVTM, CDR2 ANQGSEA. The CDR3 is 14 amino acids. The V gene end was trimmed by 7 bases and the J gene end by 5 bases; junction bases not matched to a gene: 13. CDR3 amino acids: CSATTGTDPYGYTF. In nucleotides, the CDR3 is TGCAGCGCCACGACTGGGACAGACCCTTATGGCTACACCTTC.

This chain joins TRBV7-9 and TRBJ2-7; possibly TRBD1 for D (5 bases). CDR1 and CDR2 from the germline V gene are SEHNR and FQNEAQ (reference sequence). Trimming cost V 1 base and J 3 bases, with 7 bases left between them. The CDR3 spans 13 residues. CDR3: CASSLDQGYEQYF. The DNA for the CDR3 is TGTGCCAGCAGCTTAGACCAGGGCTACGAGCAGTACTTC.

The V call is TRBV3-1 (or the pseudogene TRBV3-2), the J call TRBJ2-5; a weak D match, TRBD2 (6 bases). V dropped 3 bases and J dropped 3 bases, with 14 bases sitting between them. Germline CDR1 is LGHDT and CDR2 is YNNKEL (reference sequence). The CDR3 is made up of 15 amino acids. In DNA form, the CDR3 reads TGTGCCAGCAGCCAGCCCAGCGGGCCAGAAGAGACCCAGTACTTC. This translates into CASSQPSGPEETQYF.

The gene calls are TRBV10-3 and TRBJ1-1; 9 bases are a match to TRBD1. V lost 5 bases to trimming and J lost 7 bases; unmatched junction nucleotides: 8. Germline-derived CDR1 and CDR2 are ENHRY and SYGVKD. CDR3 length: 14 residues. The CDR3 DNA sequence: TGTGCCATCAGTCAAACAGGGGGCGGGATTGAAGCTTTCTTT. This codes for CAISQTGGGIEAFF.

This clone was seen just once. The V call is TRBV2, the J call TRBJ2-5; 10 nucleotides align to TRBD2. V shed 3 bases, J shed 4 bases, and the junction held 5 bases outside the gene matches. This CDR3 has 15 residues. Germline CDR1 SNHLY, CDR2 FYNNEI. The CDR3 DNA follows: TGTGCCAGCAGTGATGTAGCGGGAGGTGGAGAGACCCAGTACTTC. Translating gives CASSDVAGGGETQYF.

V usage is TRBV4-1 and J usage is TRBJ1-1; possible D gene TRBD1, 5 bases. Trimming left V 4 bases short and J 2 bases short, with 20 bases between. This CDR3 has 17 amino acids. From germline, CDR1 is MGHRA and CDR2 YSYEKL. CDR3 protein: CASSPPNTGDLNTEAFF. CDR3 nucleotide sequence: TGCGCCAGCAGCCCCCCAAATACAGGAGACCTCAACACTGAAGCTTTCTTT.

V usage is TRBV18 and J usage is TRBJ1-1; no reliable D call. The germline CDR1 and CDR2 sequences are KGHSH and LQKENI. Trimming cost V 8 bases and J 0 bases, with 13 bases left between them. This CDR3 is built from 14 residues. CDR3 amino acids: CASAARGMNTEAFF. The CDR3, as DNA: TGTGCCAGCGCCGCCCGGGGAATGAACACTGAAGCTTTCTTT.

This chain links TRBV7-9 with TRBJ1-5, with a tentative D call TRBD1 (6 bases). The CDR3 has 12 amino acids. The germline V gene has CDR1 SEHNR and CDR2 FQNEAQ (reference sequence). The germline V and J ends were trimmed by 1 base and 12 bases, with 10 bases remaining between them. CDR3 protein: CASSLDTGHQHF. DNA of the CDR3: TGTGCCAGCAGCTTAGACACAGGGCACCAGCATTTT.

The chain has TRBV5-1 and TRBJ2-7; 7 bases align to TRBD2. Germline values: CDR1 SGHRS, CDR2 YFSETQ. The CDR3 totals 14 residues. The ends lost 3 bases at V and 2 bases at J; junction bases unmatched: 5. The DNA of the CDR3 is TGCGCCAGCAGCTGGGACTACCCGGCCTACGAGCAGTACTTC. This sequence encodes CASSWDYPAYEQYF.

This clone was seen a single time. The chain combines TRBV7-9 with TRBJ1-2; tentatively, D is TRBD1 (6 bases). The V end was cut by 5 bases, the J end by 0 bases, with 10 bases between. The CDR3 is made up of 14 amino acids. Germline V gene sequence: CDR1 SEHNR, CDR2 FQNEAQ (reference sequence). In DNA, the CDR3 is TGTGCCAGCAGCCGGACAGTTTCTAACTATGGCTACACCTTC. Its protein is CASSRTVSNYGYTF.

J is TRBJ1-1 and V is TRBV6-4; D is ambiguous. CDR1 and CDR2 from the germline V gene are MRHNA and SNTAGT. CDR3 length: 14 amino acids. V gave up 4 bases and J gave up 2 bases, with 11 bases separating them. CDR3 nucleotides: TGTGCCAGCAGTGCCAAGTCAACTAACACTGAAGCTTTCTTT. Its protein product is CASSAKSTNTEAFF.

This rearrangement joins TRBV29-1 to TRBJ1-5; TRBD1 matches 9 bases. From germline, CDR1 is SQVTM and CDR2 ANQGSEA. Trimming removed 4 bases from V and 4 bases from J; junction bases left unmatched: 5. The CDR3 loop spans 14 amino acids. CDR3 nucleotide sequence: TGCAGCGTTGGTTTCGGGACAGGGAATCAGCCCCAGCATTTT. As protein: CSVGFGTGNQPQHF.

This clone showed up just once. The chain couples TRBV6-5 to TRBJ2-7; no firm D call. V lost 4 bases and J lost 3, with 10 bases in between. The CDR3 extends over 13 amino acids. Germline V gene data show CDR1 as MNHEY and CDR2 as SVGAGI. As DNA, the CDR3 is TGTGCCAGCAGTTTGGCTGAATACTACGAGCAGTACTTC. This gives the protein CASSLAEYYEQYF.

This chain links TRBV24-1 with TRBJ2-3; TRBD1 agrees at 10 bases. The CDR3 is made up of 15 amino acids. Germline values: CDR1 KGHDR, CDR2 SFDVKD. J was trimmed by 4 bases and V by 4 bases; bases with no gene match: 4. In DNA, the CDR3 is TGTGCCACCAGTGACGGAGGACAGGGGGCAGATACGCAGTATTTT. Encoded protein: CATSDGGQGADTQYF.

This clone was found once. The chain carries TRBV29-1 and TRBJ1-1; D ambiguous. The V end lost 7 bases, the J end lost 0 bases, and 12 bases lay between the germline ends. Per the germline V gene, CDR1 is SQVTM and CDR2 is ANQGSEA. CDR3 length: 13 amino acids. CDR3 protein: CSAGGALNTEAFF. CDR3 DNA sequence: TGCAGCGCCGGTGGAGCGTTGAACACTGAAGCTTTCTTT.

Only a few counts were recorded for this clone. CDR3 DNA sequence: TGTGCCAGCAGTTACATAGACAGGATTGCTTTCTTT. The encoded protein is CASSYIDRIAFF. This rearrangement joins TRBV6-2 or TRBV6-3 to TRBJ1-1, with D possibly matching TRBD1 (6 bases). This CDR3 comprises 12 residues. From germline, CDR1 is MNHEY and CDR2 SVGEGT. Trimming removed 2 bases at V and 11 bases at J, with 12 bases between.